This T cell receptor (beta chain) was sequenced in a study of cytomegalovirus exposure and HLA in healthy donors. Study-level results: Per published reports, the classifier diagnosed cytomegalovirus status with high specificity and sensitivity. Cytomegalovirus-associated TCR beta chains were listed, numbering more than 150.

TCRdb keeps only in-frame clones here, not all; method: immunoSEQ multiplex PCR. Here the sample spans fewer than 200,000 clones, about 89% being singletons. V was shortened by 0 bases and J by 6 bases, with 13 bases between the two germline ends. The V gene's germline CDR1 is SGHKS and CDR2 YYEKEE (reference sequence). The CDR3 runs 14 residues. A word on this clone: The antigen is not known.

This TCR was recovered from a woman younger than 35 in good health and CMV-seropositive. The V call is TRBV5-5, the J call TRBJ2-7; D unresolved. Sequencing was done on a sample of PBMCs. The CDR3 loop reads CASSLGDSFGEQYF. CDR3 in DNA: TGTGCCAGCAGCTTGGGAGACTCCTTCGGCGAGCAGTACTTC. Variable domain in full (rest from reference TRBV5-5 and TRBJ2-7): DAGVTQSPTHLIKTRGQQVTLRCSPISGHKSVSWYQQVLGQGPQFIFQYYEKEERGRGNFPDRFSARQFPNYSSELNVNALLLGDSALYLCASSLGDSFGEQYFGPGTRLTVT.